This T cell receptor (beta chain) was captured by sequencing in a study of molecular identifiers for immune sequencing clone quantification (dated by TCRdb to 2017 to 2018). Background on the whole study: In a replicate experiment, RNA from roughly 20,000 or 100,000 naive CD8 T cells was split into five aliquots, four of which were sequenced. CD8 T cells were used in a methods study to benchmark molecular-identifier clustering-based TCR repertoire sequencing (MIDCIRS) and TCR RNA copy counting.

The count of this clonotype is one. Which antigen it targets is not known. This clone may be a read error of a much larger clone one base away. The conserved final phenylalanine or tryptophan is absent from the CDR3, which likely points to a read error. The germline V gene sets CDR1 to MNHEY and CDR2 to SVGEGT. The CDR3 length is 18 residues, termini included. Kept here is only the CDR3 DNA, which spans 54 bases and is read in frame from base 1. After removal of 5 bases from V and 2 bases from J, the junction retains 14 bases not matched to a gene. The library was prepared using PCR. Reads for this sample came from a NextSeq 500. Bulk TCR libraries were made following a previously described method, with the TCR primers given in Table S5. Total RNA was purified with the Qiagen AllPrep DNA/RNA kit. Before any analysis, reads coming from multiple sequencing runs of the same library were combined into one pool. On the authors' methods: Reads were retained only if their TCR constant sequence matched exactly, and those retained reads were trimmed to 150 nt and grouped according to their 12-nt molecular barcodes. Reads inside each barcode group were sub-clustered using a 15% Levenshtein threshold, and a quality-weighted consensus sequence was constructed for each RNA molecule. Non-functional sequences were filtered out, along with any lower-count sequence sitting one edit away from another sequence. On the basis of fitting two negative binomial distributions, barcode sub-clusters with fewer than 20% of the maximum read count were discarded. Clones were called with MiXCR by TCRdb after fastp trimmed the public reads at Q25, and only in-frame beta chains were retained. Each entry merges the rows of one CDR3 protein and shows their most common DNA and genes. The V and J calls follow TCRdb's processing rather than the paper's. This sample lists some 100,000 distinct CDR3 sequences; 36% were detected once. Together, the top ten hold roughly 4.2% of the sample.

Libraries of naive CD8 T cells were generated from around 20,000 to 990,000 sorted cells, with 10%, 30% or 50% of the purified RNA used. Naive CD8 T cells were FACS-sorted as CD8+CD4-CCR7+CD45RA+ on a BD FACSAria II into RLT Plus buffer. To test detection sensitivity, Jurkat RNA equivalent to approximately ten TCR copies was spiked into samples of roughly 20,000-1,100,000 naive CD8 T cells. CD8 T cells were enriched with RosetteSep CD8+ T Cell Enrichment Cocktail and Ficoll-Paque, followed by ACK red cell lysis. What the research found in general, with its limitations: Spiked-in Jurkat TCR RNA equal to a single cell's worth was reported to be detectable even within 1,200,000 naive CD8 T cells. Highly expanded clone sizes could be underestimated because identical TCR molecules may share a barcode. Modeling indicated about 3 TCR RNA copies recovered per cell, compared with around 10 by digital PCR, which implies a capture efficiency of 25% to 35%. Spiked-in Jurkat TCR RNA (around 9 copies' worth), which is not part of the donor repertoire, was contained in the naive libraries. When barcode sub-clustering was left out, chimeric consensus sequences inflated TCR diversity, with chimeras reaching as high as 47%. In CMV-specific effector cells, clones with more than 20 RNA copies accounted for over 98% of molecules, whereas in naive cells such clones accounted for under 1%.

The specimen was naive CD8+ T cells from blood, with Jurkat cell RNA spiked in. The cell subset or site label for this specimen denotes: FACS-sorted CD8+CD4-CCR7+CD45RA+ naive T cells. The rearranged chain carries TRBV6-2 or TRBV6-3 and TRBJ2-5, with 10 junctional bases fitting TRBD2. This TCR was sampled from a human donor in good health. Some libraries in this study had Jurkat cell RNA spiked in. The CDR3 in this case is CASSLLAGDPINQETQYS. The DNA sequence is as follows: TGTGCCAGCAGTCTCCTAGCGGGAGACCCTATTAATCAAGAGACCCAGTACTCC.